The next 9 T cell receptor beta chains were all read from a single sample in a study of Ad26.COV2.S vaccination and SARS-CoV-2 variants. Method: immunoSEQ multiplex PCR; TCRdb's copy keeps in-frame clones and lacks some. The data hold some 410,000 clones, with 92% observed a single time. Noted treatment: roughly 20 received Ad26.COV2.S at low or high dose, single or two shots; about 5 received placebo; per-sample allocation not given. It was on day 63 after the first vaccine or placebo injection that samples were taken. The specimen comprised peripheral blood, sampled in a trial of Ad26.COV2.S vaccine versus placebo. These receptors originate from a person aged 18-65 years who received the Ad26.COV2.S COVID-19 vaccine or a placebo.

This clone was seen once. This chain uses TRBV19 with TRBJ1-1; D is perhaps TRBD1 (5 bases). This CDR3 spans 15 amino acids. Germline values: CDR1 LNHDA, CDR2 SQIVND (reference sequence). With 1 base removed from V and 3 bases from J, the gap between germline ends came to 12 bases. The CDR3 here is CASSIGSRAYTEAFF. DNA for the CDR3: TGTGCCAGTAGTATAGGATCCAGGGCCTACACTGAAGCTTTCTTT. Full variable domain (missing parts from reference TRBV19 and TRBJ1-1): DGGITQSPKYLFRKEGQNVTLSCEQNLNHDAMYWYRQDPGQGLRLIYYSQIVNDFQKGDIAEGYSVSREKKESFPLTVTSAQKNPTAFYLCASSIGSRAYTEAFFGQGTRLTVV.

The chain has TRBV11-2 and TRBJ2-7; possibly TRBD1 for D (5 bases). Germline V lookup: CDR1 SGHAT, CDR2 FQNNGV. Trimming left V 1 base short and J 3 bases short, with 13 bases between. The CDR3 is 15 amino acids. The CDR3 coding sequence is TGTGCCAGCAGCTTAGTGACAGAAACGGGCTACGAGCAGTACTTC. Protein: CASSLVTETGYEQYF.

V and J are TRBV19 and TRBJ2-2; D unclear. The ends were cut back, 2 bases at V and 4 bases at J, with 8 bases in the middle. In germline, CDR1 is LNHDA, CDR2 SQIVND (reference sequence). The CDR3 length is 14 residues. The CDR3 protein is CASSILSSTGELFF. CDR3 DNA sequence: TGTGCCAGTAGTATATTGAGTTCCACCGGGGAGCTGTTTTTT.

Worth noting for this clone: Within the sample, other DNA sequences also encode this same CDR3. The CDR3 sequence: CASSFGTGLYEQYF. DNA of the CDR3: TGTGCCAGCAGCTTCGGGACAGGGCTCTACGAGCAGTACTTC. This rearrangement joins TRBV7-2 to TRBJ2-7; 9 bases match TRBD1. The CDR3 runs 14 residues. Germline CDR1 is SGHTA and CDR2 is FQGNSA. Trimming cost V 3 bases and J 3 bases; bases outside gene matches: 3.

The J gene is TRBJ2-3, the V gene TRBV7-9; TRBD1 matches at 9 bases. V was pared by 5 bases and J by 3 bases, with 12 bases of the junction left unmatched. Germline lookup yields CDR1 SEHNR and CDR2 FQNEAQ (reference sequence). The CDR3 totals 17 residues. The CDR3, as DNA: TGTGCCAGCAGCCCAGGGTGGACAGGGGTGAGAACAGATACGCAGTATTTT. Translating it yields CASSPGWTGVRTDTQYF.

This rearrangement joins TRBV30 to TRBJ1-5, with no clear D. The CDR3 contains 14 residues. With 0 bases removed from V and 5 bases from J, the gap between germline ends came to 11 bases. Germline CDR1 and CDR2: GTSNPN and SVGIG (reference sequence). This CDR3 is CAWSVGQPYQPQHF. CDR3 sequence (DNA): TGTGCCTGGAGTGTTGGGCAGCCCTATCAGCCCCAGCATTTT.

V is TRBV6-4 and J is TRBJ2-3, with TRBD2 matching over 9 bases. The length of the CDR3 is 17 residues. In germline, CDR1 is MRHNA, CDR2 SNTAGT. The V gene end was trimmed by 0 bases and the J gene end by 7 bases; junction bases not matched to a gene: 11. Here the CDR3 reads CASSDSKGLAGPYTQYF. DNA for the CDR3: TGTGCCAGCAGTGACTCGAAGGGGCTAGCGGGGCCGTATACGCAGTATTTT.

This rearrangement joins TRBV28 to TRBJ2-7; 10 nucleotides line up with TRBD1. CDR3 length equals 12 residues. Germline CDR1 MDHEN, CDR2 SYDVKM. Germline trimming cut 7 bases from V and 13 bases from J; bases unmatched to any gene: 10. CDR3 sequence: CASTTPGTGDYF. CDR3 nucleotides: TGTGCCAGCACCACGCCCGGGACAGGGGACTACTTC.

As DNA, the CDR3 is TGTGCCAGCAGTGAGCACGACCACTCGTCTTACGAGCAGTACTTC. It translates to CASSEHDHSSYEQYF. The chain combines TRBV6-4 with TRBJ2-7, with unresolved D. The CDR3 sequence is 15 residues long. Trimming took 3 bases from V and 4 from J, leaving 16 bases between them. The V gene's germline CDR1 is MRHNA and CDR2 SNTAGT.